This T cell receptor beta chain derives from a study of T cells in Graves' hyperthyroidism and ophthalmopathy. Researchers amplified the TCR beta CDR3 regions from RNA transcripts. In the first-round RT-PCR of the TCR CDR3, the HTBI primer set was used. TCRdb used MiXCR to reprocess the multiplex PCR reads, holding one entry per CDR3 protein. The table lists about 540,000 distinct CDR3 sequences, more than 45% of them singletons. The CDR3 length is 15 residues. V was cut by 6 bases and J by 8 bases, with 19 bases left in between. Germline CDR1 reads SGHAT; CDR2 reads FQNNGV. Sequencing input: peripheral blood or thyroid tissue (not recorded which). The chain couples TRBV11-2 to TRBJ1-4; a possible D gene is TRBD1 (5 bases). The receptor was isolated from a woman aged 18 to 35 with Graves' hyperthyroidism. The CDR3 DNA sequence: TGTGCCAGCAGTTTTTCCGGCAGGGAGGGAGAAAAACTGTTTTTT. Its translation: CASSFSGREGEKLFF.